This T cell receptor beta chain was observed in a study of blood T cell repertoires in COVID-19. In the study overall: Some COVID-19 samples were acute and others convalescent; all came from the United States, Italy and Spain. T cells, B-cell-depleted T cells, or PBMCs supplied cDNA or gDNA.

In the source study's methods: The authors estimated nucleated cell counts from reference gene primer amplification. Only in-frame clones appear in the TCRdb table, and some are missing; sequencing was by immunoSEQ multiplex PCR. The DNA gave D and trimming, while V, J and clone size come from that table. The table shows some 220,000 clones, with 85% occurring only once. From germline, CDR1 is GTSNPN and CDR2 SVGIG (reference sequence). V shed 6 bases, J shed 7 bases, and the junction held 7 bases outside the gene matches. The CDR3 is made up of 12 amino acids. The receptor was derived from an older woman with active or convalescent COVID-19. Sequencing used peripheral blood. J is TRBJ1-2 and V is TRBV30, with 8 nucleotides matching TRBD1. CDR3 sequence (DNA): TGTGCCTGCTCGGACAGGGCTTTTGGCTACACCTTC. Its protein is CACSDRAFGYTF.